This TCR beta chain was recorded in a study of blood T cell repertoires in COVID-19. The overall study: Specimens from acute and convalescent COVID-19 originated in the United States, Italy and Spain. Sample material is recorded as cDNA or gDNA derived from T cells, B-cell-depleted T cells, or PBMCs.

The CDR3 totals 14 residues. Looked up from germline, CDR1 is MDHEN and CDR2 is SYDVKM. With 4 bases clipped from V and 5 bases from J, the junction kept 6 bases outside the gene matches. Patients of the Seattle cohort, enrolled during active infection, were followed longitudinally. In the original processing: How many nucleated cells were present was estimated from reference gene primer amplification. The assay was immunoSEQ multiplex PCR, and TCRdb's table has in-frame clones only and misses some. The V and J calls and clone size are taken from that table; D and trimming were inferred from the DNA. The table records roughly 250,000 clones, 80% to 85% of them present only once.

The J gene is TRBJ2-7, the V gene TRBV28, with TRBD1 identical over 9 bases. The receptor was isolated from a person between 65 and 79 years old with COVID-19, enrolled during active disease. Source material: peripheral blood. In DNA, the CDR3 is TGTGCCAGCAGTTCCCAGGACAGGGGAAACGAGCAGTACTTC. Translating it yields CASSSQDRGNEQYF.